The T cell receptor (beta chain) under discussion was sequenced for a study of cytomegalovirus exposure and HLA in healthy donors. General observations from the study: For most TCR sequences rarity was the rule, although some public TCRs occurred in many donors. TCR beta chain V- and J-gene trimming was linked, in a later analysis, to a missense variant in DCLRE1C. Other equally common chains were less clonally expanded than HLA-associated TCR beta chains, a later analysis showed. Roughly even sequencing depth across donors was the assumption behind the presence/absence analyses.

The PCR made use of 60 Vbeta and 13 Jbeta primers. The repertoire was sequenced with immunoSEQ multiplex PCR; TCRdb's copy has only in-frame clones and lacks some. The table shows more than 150,000 clones, with 75% to 85% occurring only once. V lost 6 bases, J lost 2 bases, and 13 bases lay in between. This CDR3 is built from 14 residues. Germline CDR1 reads MDHEN; CDR2 reads SYDVKM. About this clone: Its antigen is still unknown.

Sequenced: PBMCs. The chain employs TRBV28 and TRBJ1-2; perhaps TRBD1 as D (6 bases). This clonotype originated in a girl aged 2 to 9 in good health and CMV-seropositive. CDR3 bases: TGTGCCAGCAGCCCCCTAGGGGGAAACTATGGCTACACCTTC. It codes for CASSPLGGNYGYTF.